This passage covers 10 T cell receptor beta chains from one sample sequenced in a study of identical twins. TCRdb independently ran MiXCR on the 5' RACE reads; one entry per CDR3 protein. The sample includes a few hundred thousand distinct CDR3 sequences, more than 20% of them seen just once. These sequences were also reported in another study, on T cells expressing NK-cell markers.

The sequenced sample consisted of CD4+ T cells sorted from blood. These receptors came from a woman aged 18-29 years in good health.

This clonotype showed up just a few times. This chain connects TRBV5-1 to TRBJ1-2; 9 bases are shared with TRBD1. Germline CDR1 and CDR2: SGHRS and YFSETQ. The V gene end was trimmed by 7 bases and the J gene end by 7 bases; junction bases not matched to a gene: 8. This CDR3 spans 13 amino acids. The CDR3 sequence: CASYTGGAGGYTF. CDR3 coding DNA: TGCGCCAGCTATACAGGGGGCGCGGGTGGCTACACCTTC.

V usage is TRBV7-2 and J usage is TRBJ2-3, with 8 bases aligning to TRBD1. Trimming at V came to 3 bases and at J to 2 bases, leaving 7 bases not matched to a gene. The CDR3 loop spans 16 amino acids. The germline V gene encodes CDR1 SGHTA and CDR2 FQGNSA. The CDR3 reads CASSLMTGVPTDTQYF. The CDR3 DNA follows: TGTGCCAGCAGCTTGATGACAGGGGTCCCCACAGATACGCAGTATTTT.

The chain links TRBV5-1 to TRBJ2-7; maybe TRBD2 (5 bases). V lost 0 bases, J lost 2 bases, and 12 bases lay in between. The CDR3 has 15 amino acids. CDR1 SGHRS and CDR2 YFSETQ come from the germline V gene. CDR3: CASSLDKTITYEQYF. The CDR3 region has the DNA TGCGCCAGCAGCTTGGATAAGACTATAACCTACGAGCAGTACTTC.

This clonotype was observed a single time. The rearrangement uses TRBV4-2 and TRBJ2-7; D perhaps matches TRBD1 (6 bases). Germline loops: CDR1 LGHNA, CDR2 YNFKEQ. V gave up 0 bases and J gave up 4 bases, with 10 bases separating them. The CDR3 extends over 14 amino acids. The CDR3 loop is CASSQEGQRYEQYF. CDR3 sequence (DNA): TGTGCCAGCAGCCAAGAAGGACAGAGGTACGAGCAGTACTTC.

This clonotype has a handful of counts. This chain connects TRBV20-1 to TRBJ2-3; tentatively, D is TRBD2 (5 bases). This CDR3 comprises 15 residues. Trimming stripped 1 base from V and 1 base from J, with 12 bases between. Per germline, CDR1 DFQATT and CDR2 SNEGSKA (reference sequence). This CDR3 reads CSARVEPGGTDTQYF. The CDR3 DNA is TGCAGTGCTAGAGTGGAACCCGGGGGCACAGATACGCAGTATTTT.

The chain has TRBV20-1 and TRBJ1-2, with TRBD1 matching over 9 bases. CDR1 is DFQATT, CDR2 SNEGSKA, per germline (reference sequence). The CDR3 length is 14 residues. V lost 6 bases, J lost 8 bases, and 13 bases stayed unmatched. The CDR3 DNA reads TGCAGTGCCCGGAAAGGACAGGGGCTTTTAGGCTACACCTTC. This gives the protein CSARKGQGLLGYTF.

V and J are TRBV20-1 and TRBJ2-1; 7 positions agree with TRBD2. This CDR3 spans 15 amino acids. Germline trimming cut 5 bases from V and 4 bases from J; bases unmatched to any gene: 11. Germline V lookup: CDR1 DFQATT, CDR2 SNEGSKA (reference sequence). CDR3 in DNA: TGCAGTGCTCCCTATGTGGAGCGGGGTTACAATGAGCAGTTCTTC. It is translated as CSAPYVERGYNEQFF.

The rearrangement joins TRBV5-1 to TRBJ2-2; 9 bases are a match to TRBD1. Looked up from germline, CDR1 is SGHRS and CDR2 is YFSETQ. V was clipped by 4 bases and J by 5 bases; unmatched bases: 3. The CDR3 has 14 amino acids. The DNA of the CDR3 is TGCGCCAGCAGCGGGACAGGGATAACCGGGGAGCTGTTTTTT. Amino acid sequence: CASSGTGITGELFF. The full variable domain, its missing parts supplied by reference TRBV5-1 and TRBJ2-2, is KAGVTQTPRYLIKTRGQQVTLSCSPISGHRSVSWYQQTPGQGLQFLFEYFSETQRNKGNFPGRFSGRQFSNSRSEMNVSTLELGDSALYLCASSGTGITGELFFGEGSRLTVL.

J is TRBJ1-1 and V is TRBV5-1, with 10 bases lining up with TRBD1. J gave up 6 bases and V 4 bases, and 9 bases lay outside the gene matches. This CDR3 has 15 amino acids. The germline CDR1 and CDR2 sequences are SGHRS and YFSETQ. The CDR3 sequence is CASSPGQGVLAEAFF. CDR3 DNA: TGCGCCAGCAGCCCAGGACAGGGGGTGCTCGCTGAAGCTTTCTTT.

This clonotype was picked up a small number of times. The rearrangement links TRBV5-1 to TRBJ1-1, with D hard to call. The CDR3 contains 14 residues. Germline V gene data show CDR1 as SGHRS and CDR2 as YFSETQ. Trimming removed 8 bases at V and 1 base at J, with 15 bases between. CDR3 region: CASRTSRRNTEAFF. CDR3 nucleotide sequence: TGCGCCAGTAGGACGAGTCGAAGGAACACTGAAGCTTTCTTT.